This TCR beta chain was captured in a study of control samples from healthy donors and cancer patients. The assay was immunoSEQ multiplex PCR, and TCRdb's table has in-frame clones only and misses some. The sample contains 35,000 to 45,000 clones, approximately 90% of which appear only once. Germline values: CDR1 SNHLY, CDR2 FYNNEI. The CDR3 is made up of 12 amino acids. Trimming took off 6 bases at V and 8 bases at J, with 13 bases between the two ends. V and J are TRBV2 and TRBJ1-1; no definite D call. The sample was PBMCs. This clonotype originated in a woman aged 40-49 years with head and neck cancer. The CDR3 sequence is CASRLGRSEAFF. The CDR3 DNA sequence: TGTGCCAGCAGGTTAGGACGGTCCGAAGCTTTCTTT.